The rows below give T cell receptor beta chains drawn from one sample of a study of T cell repertoires in cytomegalovirus infection. TCRdb re-derived calls from the reads in MiXCR, one entry per CDR3 protein. The table has around 430,000 distinct CDR3 sequences, 40% to 50% seen once. Their specific antigens are unknown. Sample: cultured PBMCs, taken from culture after CMV antigen stimulation. All receptors come from a human donor in good health (CMV status not recorded). Some clones in this sample may be carry-over from other donors' samples. Both conserved end residues are part of each CDR3. Each record gives: D gene, J gene, clone size, V gene, CDR3 length, CDR3 protein, CDR3 DNA. A D gene is named only where the DNA matches it firmly. Size is omitted from some rows. Given values are once, few, many or a class for expanded clones.

d_gene: -; j_gene: TRBJ2-2; abundance: -; v_gene: TRBV27; len: 15; CDR3aa: CASSLSSGEAGELFF; CDR3nt: TGTGCCAGCAGTTTAAGTTCAGGGGAGGCCGGGGAGCTGTTTTTT
d_gene: TRBD1; j_gene: TRBJ2-7; abundance: few; v_gene: TRBV7-6; len: 15; CDR3aa: CASSFGTGGPGEQYF; CDR3nt: TGTGCCAGCAGCTTCGGGACAGGGGGTCCGGGCGAGCAGTACTTC
d_gene: -; j_gene: TRBJ2-3; abundance: few; v_gene: TRBV7-2; len: 15; CDR3aa: CASSLMSQSADTQYF; CDR3nt: TGTGCCAGCAGCTTAATGAGCCAAAGCGCAGATACGCAGTATTTT
d_gene: -; j_gene: TRBJ2-4; abundance: -; v_gene: TRBV27; len: 13; CDR3aa: CASSFAGRDIQYF; CDR3nt: TGTGCCAGCAGTTTCGCAGGCCGGGACATTCAGTACTTC
d_gene: -; j_gene: TRBJ2-1; abundance: few; v_gene: TRBV24-1; len: 15; CDR3aa: CATSVGVSSYNEQFF; CDR3nt: TGTGCCACCAGTGTGGGTGTAAGCTCCTACAATGAGCAGTTCTTC
d_gene: TRBD2; j_gene: TRBJ2-2; abundance: -; v_gene: TRBV20-1; len: 17; CDR3aa: CSARVASGRSNTGELFF; CDR3nt: TGCAGTGCTAGAGTTGCTAGCGGGAGGTCGAACACCGGGGAGCTGTTTTTT
d_gene: -; j_gene: TRBJ2-3; abundance: -; v_gene: TRBV7-2; len: 13; CDR3aa: CAGGGGHTDTQYF; CDR3nt: TGTGCCGGGGGGGGGGGGCACACAGATACGCAGTATTTT
d_gene: TRBD2; j_gene: TRBJ2-2; abundance: few; v_gene: TRBV12-3/TRBV12-4; len: 17; CDR3aa: CASSPQGLAGLTGELFF; CDR3nt: TGTGCCAGCAGTCCCCAGGGCCTAGCGGGACTAACCGGGGAGCTGTTTTTT
d_gene: -; j_gene: TRBJ2-3; abundance: -; v_gene: TRBV12-3/TRBV12-4; len: 14; CDR3aa: CASSSEYSTDTQYF; CDR3nt: TGTGCCAGCAGTTCCGAGTATAGCACAGATACGCAGTATTTT
d_gene: -; j_gene: TRBJ2-1; abundance: -; v_gene: TRBV7-6; len: 15; CDR3aa: CASSIIGGPYNEQFF; CDR3nt: TGTGCCAGCAGCATTATCGGGGGGCCTTACAATGAGCAGTTCTTC
d_gene: -; j_gene: TRBJ1-1; abundance: -; v_gene: TRBV7-2; len: 13; CDR3aa: CASSWRVGLEAFF; CDR3nt: TGTGCCAGCTCTTGGAGGGTTGGGCTTGAAGCTTTCTTT
d_gene: -; j_gene: TRBJ1-3; abundance: -; v_gene: TRBV20-1; len: 15; CDR3aa: CSALIGPLSGNTIYF; CDR3nt: TGCAGTGCCCTAATCGGCCCCCTCTCTGGAAACACCATATATTTT